Each of the 19 T cell receptor beta chains below was sequenced from the same sample in a study of CD8 T cells in ankylosing spondylitis. TCRdb analysed the 5' RACE reads with MiXCR anew, one entry per CDR3 protein. Of some 87,000 distinct CDR3 sequences in the sample, roughly 10% were seen once. The sample was blood, either unsorted or a sorted T cell fraction (not recorded which). All receptors come from a male donor with ankylosing spondylitis or in good health (not recorded which).

This clonotype was found many times. The chain has TRBV12-3 or TRBV12-4 and TRBJ1-5; possibly TRBD1 for D (6 bases). V was shortened by 2 bases and J by 2 bases, with 13 bases between the two germline ends. The CDR3 contains 16 residues. The CDR3 sequence is CASSLMGALGNQPQHF. For the CDR3, the DNA is TGTGCCAGCAGTTTAATGGGGGCGTTGGGCAATCAGCCCCAGCATTTT.

To note about this clonotype: One end of the junction varies from germline; a read error may be responsible. V usage is TRBV28 and J usage is TRBJ2-3; 8 bases line up with TRBD1. Germline V CDR1 and CDR2: MDHEN, SYDVKM. CDR3 size: 17 residues. CDR3 sequence (DNA): TGTGCCAGCAATTTAAGGGGGACAGGCTCGTTTCAGGATACGCAGTATTTT. Its translation is CASNLRGTGSFQDTQYF.

This clonotype was found many times. This chain links TRBV5-5 with TRBJ2-1; 7 bases align to TRBD1. CDR1 and CDR2 from the germline V gene are SGHKS and YYEKEE (reference sequence). The CDR3 sequence is 17 residues long. Unmatched junction bases numbered 11, after V lost 4 bases and J lost 1 base. The CDR3 region is CASSLHPDRVSYNEQFF. In nucleotides, the CDR3 is TGTGCCAGCAGCCTACACCCCGACAGGGTATCCTACAATGAGCAGTTCTTC.

As for this clonotype: A much larger clone lies one base from this, so it may be a read error. This sequence joins TRBV9 and TRBJ2-7, with D hard to call. The germline gives CDR1 SGDLS, CDR2 YYNGEE. The CDR3 spans 14 residues. The CDR3 is CVSSVGGSNYEQYF. CDR3 sequence (DNA): TGTGTCAGCAGCGTAGGTGGCAGTAATTACGAGCAGTACTTC.

This clonotype was counted many times. The chain joins TRBV5-6 to TRBJ2-2; 7 nucleotides align to TRBD1. The CDR3 consists of 16 residues. Unmatched junction bases numbered 7, after V lost 3 bases and J lost 2 bases. Per germline, CDR1 SGHDT and CDR2 YYEEEE. In DNA form, the CDR3 reads TGTGCCAGCAGCTCGACAGGGTCTTTAAACACCGGGGAGCTGTTTTTT. Protein: CASSSTGSLNTGELFF.

On this clonotype: A much larger clone differs from this one at a single base, so this may be a read error. DNA of the CDR3: TGTGCCAGCAGGCCGCAGGGGAATCGGAGCACTGAAGCTTTCTTT. Translated, it gives CASRPQGNRSTEAFF. V is TRBV2 and J is TRBJ1-1; D perhaps matches TRBD1 (6 bases). Germline assignment: CDR1 SNHLY and CDR2 FYNNEI. This CDR3 comprises 15 residues. Trimming cost V 6 bases and J 4 bases, with 18 bases left between them.

This clonotype was detected many times. This rearrangement joins TRBV7-9 to TRBJ1-1, with unresolved D. Germline-derived CDR1 and CDR2 are SEHNR and FQNEAQ (reference sequence). The CDR3 runs 15 residues. Trimming left V 4 bases short and J 2 bases short, with 14 bases between. CDR3 DNA sequence: TGTGCCAGCAGCTCCGCTCGGGCAGCTAACACTGAAGCTTTCTTT. The encoded protein is CASSSARAANTEAFF.

This clonotype has at least ten counts. The V call is TRBV10-3, the J call TRBJ2-1; 7 positions agree with TRBD2. The CDR3 totals 14 residues. The germline V gene has CDR1 ENHRY and CDR2 SYGVKD. V gave up 4 bases and J gave up 6 bases; unmatched junction bases: 6. The CDR3 sequence is CAISGGGRLNEQFF. The CDR3 nucleotides are TGTGCCATCAGTGGGGGGGGTCGACTCAATGAGCAGTTCTTC.

This clonotype was picked up many times. The rearrangement links TRBV5-6 to TRBJ2-5; D perhaps matches TRBD2 (7 bases). The germline V gene has CDR1 SGHDT and CDR2 YYEEEE. Trimming stripped 0 bases from V and 7 bases from J, with 19 bases between. CDR3 length: 16 amino acids. CDR3 loop: CASSLEGEAGTTTQYF. CDR3 coding DNA: TGTGCCAGCAGCTTGGAGGGGGAGGCCGGGACTACGACCCAGTACTTC.

This clonotype was recorded at least ten times. The V gene is TRBV5-1, the J gene TRBJ2-7; D not certain. The CDR3 is made up of 13 amino acids. From germline, CDR1 is SGHRS and CDR2 YFSETQ. Trimming removed 1 base at V and 6 bases at J, with 11 bases between. CDR3 region: CASSLSATPEQYF. The DNA of the CDR3 is TGCGCCAGCAGCTTGTCGGCCACACCCGAGCAGTACTTC.

This clonotype has a count of ten or more. V usage is TRBV6-2 or TRBV6-3 and J usage is TRBJ2-3; D ambiguous. V lost 0 bases and J 8 bases, leaving 15 bases between the germline ends. In germline, CDR1 is MNHEY, CDR2 SVGEGT. This CDR3 is 15 amino acids long. CDR3 bases: TGTGCCAGCAGTTACTCGACTGACCCTGGTGGTACGCAGTATTTT. It is translated as CASSYSTDPGGTQYF.

This clonotype was seen many times. V and J are TRBV7-2 and TRBJ2-1, with 13 bases fitting TRBD2. This CDR3 has 15 residues. J gave up 7 bases and V 2 bases, and 2 bases lay outside the gene matches. Germline CDR1 reads SGHTA; CDR2 reads FQGNSA. The CDR3 nucleotides are TGTGCCAGCAGCTTAACTAGCGGGGGGGCAAATGAGCAGTTCTTC. This translates into CASSLTSGGANEQFF.

This clonotype occurred many times. The chain has TRBV10-3 and TRBJ2-7, with 9 bases lining up with TRBD2. With V trimmed by 4 bases and J by 2 bases, 9 bases remained unmatched. In germline, CDR1 is ENHRY, CDR2 SYGVKD. The CDR3 is 16 residues long. CDR3 amino acids: CAISGFSGGRTYEQYF. CDR3 nucleotide sequence: TGTGCCATCAGTGGGTTTAGCGGGGGCCGTACCTACGAGCAGTACTTC.

Ten or more counts support this clonotype. The CDR3 here is CASSESYASSYNEQFF. DNA for the CDR3: TGCGCCAGCAGTGAGTCGTACGCAAGCTCCTACAATGAGCAGTTCTTC. The genes are TRBV10-2 and TRBJ2-1; no firm D call. Germline CDR1 is WSHSY and CDR2 is SAAADI. Trimming removed 0 bases from V and 0 bases from J, with 9 bases in between. The CDR3 runs to 16 residues.

The gene calls are TRBV20-1 and TRBJ2-5; D may match TRBD1 or TRBD2 (6 bases each). The CDR3 loop spans 14 amino acids. Germline CDR1 reads DFQATT; CDR2 reads SNEGSKA (reference sequence). Trimming shortened V by 0 bases and J by 1 base, and 9 bases separated the two germline ends. CDR3 DNA sequence: TGCAGTGCTAGAGATGGGGGGCTCCAAGAGACCCAGTACTTC. This sequence encodes CSARDGGLQETQYF.

This clonotype was counted at least ten times. The chain has TRBV4-2 and TRBJ1-3; tentative D call: TRBD1 (6 bases). There are 18 residues in the CDR3. Trimming took 0 bases from V and 3 from J, leaving 18 bases between them. CDR1 and CDR2 from the germline V gene are LGHNA and YNFKEQ. The CDR3 protein is CASSQDWYRARGGNTIYF. CDR3 sequence (DNA): TGTGCCAGCAGCCAAGATTGGTACAGGGCAAGGGGTGGAAACACCATATATTTT.

At least ten counts were recorded for this clonotype. The genes are TRBV11-3 and TRBJ1-1; 7 nucleotides match TRBD1. Losses at the gene ends were 4 bases for V and 1 base for J; bases not matched to a gene: 3. The germline gives CDR1 SGHNT, CDR2 YENEEA. CDR3 size: 14 residues. The CDR3 coding sequence is TGTGCCAGCAGCTCCGGGACAGCGAACACTGAAGCTTTCTTT. This translates into CASSSGTANTEAFF.

The sample holds many counts of this clonotype. V and J are TRBV20-1 and TRBJ2-7; no clear D gene. Germline V gene sequence: CDR1 DFQATT, CDR2 SNEGSKA (reference sequence). The CDR3 loop spans 12 amino acids. Trimming removed 3 bases at V and 3 bases at J, with 9 bases between. The CDR3 here is CSARPGYYEQYF. The CDR3 DNA is TGCAGTGCTAGGCCAGGCTACTACGAGCAGTACTTC.

This clonotype was counted many times. The chain recombines TRBV7-6 with TRBJ1-6; D is unclear. Trimming stripped 6 bases from V and 9 bases from J, with 12 bases between. The CDR3 has 13 residues. CDR1 is SGHVS and CDR2 is FNYEAQ in the germline V gene. CDR3 DNA: TGTGCCAGCAGGAACGAAGCTGGTTCACCCCTCCACTTT. This encodes CASRNEAGSPLHF.